One sample yielded the 25 T cell receptor beta chains listed below, sequenced in a study of blood T cell repertoires in COVID-19. Sequencing used immunoSEQ multiplex PCR; TCRdb keeps in-frame clones, though not all of them. This sample has about 180,000 clones, with about four fifths found just once. The sample comprised peripheral blood. These receptors originate from a man between 65 and 79 years old with active or convalescent COVID-19.

J is TRBJ2-2 and V is TRBV30; D might be TRBD2 (6 bases). Germline V gene sequence: CDR1 GTSNPN, CDR2 SVGIG (reference sequence). Trimming took off 2 bases at V and 6 bases at J, with 7 bases between the two ends. This CDR3 region has 12 residues. The CDR3 nucleotides are TGTGCCTGGAGTACGGGAGCCGGGGAGCTGTTTTTT. It is translated as CAWSTGAGELFF. Based on the CDR3 plus reference TRBV30 and TRBJ2-2, the full variable domain is SQTIHQWPATLVQPVGSPLSLECTVEGTSNPNLYWYRQAAGRGLQLLFYSVGIGQISSEVPQNLSASRPQDRQFILSSKKLLLSDSGFYLCAWSTGAGELFFGEGSRLTVL.

The gene calls are TRBV7-2 and TRBJ1-2, with TRBD1 identical over 8 bases. Trimming at V came to 1 base and at J to 2 bases, leaving 3 bases not matched to a gene. CDR1 and CDR2 from the germline V gene are SGHTA and FQGNSA. The CDR3 is made up of 15 amino acids. Here the CDR3 DNA reads TGTGCCAGCAGCTTAGTGCGACAGGGGAACTATGGCTACACCTTC. Its protein product is CASSLVRQGNYGYTF.

J is TRBJ1-3 and V is TRBV25-1; D unresolved. Trimming removed 5 bases from V and 0 bases from J, with 11 bases in between. CDR3 length equals 15 residues. Germline V gene data show CDR1 as MGHDK and CDR2 as SYGVNS. CDR3 nucleotides: TGTGCCAGCAGTCGTGGGGAGGCCTCTGGAAACACCATATATTTT. Its translation: CASSRGEASGNTIYF.

This clone was recorded once. This chain connects TRBV7-2 to TRBJ2-5; no clear D gene. This CDR3 has 15 residues. The V and J ends lost 2 bases and 2 bases respectively, with 12 bases between them. Looked up from germline, CDR1 is SGHTA and CDR2 is FQGNSA. This CDR3 reads CASSLSSIPQETQYF. The DNA for the CDR3 is TGTGCCAGCAGCTTAAGTTCTATTCCTCAAGAGACCCAGTACTTC. The variable domain in full, with the rest retrieved from reference TRBV7-2 and TRBJ2-5, is GAGVSQSPSNKVTEKGKDVELRCDPISGHTALYWYRQSLGQGLEFLIYFQGNSAPDKSGLPSDRFSAERTGGSVSTLTIQRTQQEDSAVYLCASSLSSIPQETQYFGPGTRLLVL.

The chain combines TRBV6-5 with TRBJ1-2; D gene uncertain. Germline assignment: CDR1 MNHEY and CDR2 SVGAGI. Trimming removed 7 bases from V and 4 bases from J, with 16 bases in between. This CDR3 is 14 amino acids long. CDR3 region: CASTPLALAYGYTF. The CDR3 bases are TGTGCCAGCACCCCCTTGGCCCTTGCCTATGGCTACACCTTC.

The rearrangement uses TRBV19 and TRBJ1-5; tentatively, D is TRBD1 (5 bases). The CDR3 has 13 residues. Per germline, CDR1 LNHDA and CDR2 SQIVND (reference sequence). Trimming removed 10 bases at V and 0 bases at J, with 10 bases between. The CDR3: CATRDASNQPQHF. DNA of the CDR3: TGTGCCACCAGGGATGCTAGCAATCAGCCCCAGCATTTT.

The rearrangement links TRBV12-3 or TRBV12-4 to TRBJ1-1, with 7 bases identical to TRBD1. CDR3 length: 13 residues. Losses at the gene ends were 7 bases for V and 3 bases for J; bases not matched to a gene: 5. CDR3 region: CASTPTGHTEAFF. CDR3 in DNA: TGTGCCAGCACCCCGACAGGGCACACTGAAGCTTTCTTT.

J is TRBJ1-2 and V is TRBV6-5; D perhaps matches TRBD1 (6 bases). Germline V lookup: CDR1 MNHEY, CDR2 SVGAGI. V gave up 0 bases and J gave up 5 bases, with 13 bases separating them. The CDR3 has 15 amino acids. The CDR3 DNA reads as TGTGCCAGCAGTTACTCTACAGGGATATCATATGGCTACACCTTC. Its translation: CASSYSTGISYGYTF.

This clone was detected only once. J is TRBJ1-2 and V is TRBV7-2; 9 nucleotides align to TRBD1. The junction had 11 bases not matched to a gene; V was cut back by 4 bases and J by 8 bases. Germline loops: CDR1 SGHTA, CDR2 FQGNSA. CDR3 size: 15 residues. As DNA, the CDR3 is TGTGCCAGCAGCTCGTATACAGGGGGCGTTGTCGGCTACACCTTC. Translation: CASSSYTGGVVGYTF.

The chain is built from TRBV30 and TRBJ2-2, with TRBD1 identical over 8 bases. The CDR3 has 12 residues. The germline V gene has CDR1 GTSNPN and CDR2 SVGIG (reference sequence). For the CDR3, the DNA is TGTGCTTGCAGGGGGCAGGGCGGGGAGCTGTTTTTT. Its translation is CACRGQGGELFF.

V and J are TRBV11-2 and TRBJ2-3; TRBD2 agrees at 11 bases. The CDR3 loop spans 15 amino acids. V gave up 5 bases and J gave up 4 bases; unmatched junction bases: 5. Germline CDR1 is SGHAT and CDR2 is FQNNGV. The CDR3: CASSTGLAVSDTQYF. CDR3 coding DNA: TGTGCCAGCAGCACGGGACTAGCGGTCTCAGATACGCAGTATTTT.

V and J are TRBV5-4 and TRBJ2-7, with 7 bases aligning to TRBD1. With 2 bases clipped from V and 5 bases from J, the junction kept 7 bases outside the gene matches. CDR1 and CDR2 from the germline V gene are SGHNT and YYREEE (reference sequence). This CDR3 is built from 14 residues. CDR3: CASSFDRAGDEQYF. In DNA form, the CDR3 reads TGTGCCAGCAGCTTCGACAGGGCAGGGGACGAGCAGTACTTC.

This chain links TRBV5-1 with TRBJ2-5, with TRBD2 matching over 7 bases. Germline assignment: CDR1 SGHRS and CDR2 YFSETQ. This CDR3 is built from 14 residues. V shed 2 bases and J 4 bases; nucleotides not matched to a gene: 5. As DNA, the CDR3 is TGCGCCAGCAGCTTCGGCGGGAGTCTAGAGACCCAGTACTTC. Encoded protein: CASSFGGSLETQYF.

The chain uses TRBV7-9 and TRBJ1-4, with 8 bases that match TRBD1. The CDR3 is made up of 15 amino acids. The germline CDR1 and CDR2 sequences are SEHNR and FQNEAQ (reference sequence). With 5 bases clipped from V and 6 bases from J, the junction kept 8 bases outside the gene matches. CDR3 DNA sequence: TGTGCCAGCAGCCAGAGACAGGGGCGACATGAAAAACTGTTTTTT. This codes for CASSQRQGRHEKLFF.

The V gene is TRBV9, the J gene TRBJ2-5; D perhaps matches TRBD1 (5 bases). CDR1 and CDR2 from the germline V gene are SGDLS and YYNGEE. CDR3 length equals 15 residues. Trimming took off 4 bases at V and 2 bases at J, with 15 bases between the two ends. CDR3 sequence reads: CASSRMGRGQETQYF. CDR3 in DNA: TGTGCCAGCAGCCGTATGGGTAGGGGACAAGAGACCCAGTACTTC.

This clone was seen only a few times. J is TRBJ2-1 and V is TRBV18; 7 bases are a match to TRBD2. The germline CDR1 and CDR2 sequences are KGHSH and LQKENI. The junction had 3 bases not matched to a gene; V was cut back by 0 bases and J by 1 base. The CDR3 has 16 amino acids. CDR3 residues: CASSPPSGVSYNEQFF. CDR3 nucleotides: TGTGCCAGCTCACCACCGAGCGGGGTATCCTACAATGAGCAGTTCTTC.

The chain is built from TRBV2 and TRBJ1-4; 8 bases fit TRBD1. The CDR3 is made up of 16 amino acids. Losses at the gene ends were 7 bases for V and 0 bases for J; bases not matched to a gene: 7. In germline, CDR1 is SNHLY, CDR2 FYNNEI. The CDR3 sequence: CASKTGAAPTNEKLFF. As DNA, the CDR3 is TGTGCCAGCAAGACAGGGGCTGCCCCAACTAATGAAAAACTGTTTTTT.

As regards this clone: The DNA is left out, because the CDR3 cannot be placed on it with certainty; the CDR3 is given as TCRdb lists it. This rearrangement joins TRBV27 to TRBJ1-5; TRBD1, the table's D call, was not compared with the DNA. From its first to its last residue, the CDR3 has 19 amino acids. The germline V gene encodes CDR1 MNHEY and CDR2 SMNVEV (reference sequence). CDR3 sequence reads: CASSPDRTVQGIAISPSIF.

The CDR3 sequence: CAWGTAGARSNQPQHF. The CDR3 DNA follows: TGTGCCTGGGGCACGGCGGGCGCAAGGAGCAATCAGCCCCAGCATTTT. This chain links TRBV30 with TRBJ1-5; D is ambiguous. The germline gives CDR1 GTSNPN, CDR2 SVGIG (reference sequence). Trimming shortened V by 5 bases and J by 1 base, and 18 bases separated the two germline ends. The CDR3 is 16 residues long.

The chain has TRBV4-1 and TRBJ1-3; D possibly corresponds to TRBD1 (5 bases). V shed 4 bases and J shed 2 bases, with 18 bases lying between them. Germline V gives CDR1 MGHRA, CDR2 YSYEKL. The CDR3 runs to 17 residues. The CDR3 reads CASSPTPTEATGNTIYF. In nucleotides, the CDR3 is TGCGCCAGCAGCCCGACACCGACAGAAGCAACTGGAAACACCATATATTTT.

The chain links TRBV6-9 to TRBJ2-7, with D uncertain. This CDR3 is built from 14 residues. Germline CDR1 reads MNHGY; CDR2 reads SVAAGI. Deletions cut 8 bases from V and 0 bases from J, with 14 bases between. CDR3 protein: CASQAGLSSYEQYF. CDR3 DNA: TGTGCCAGCCAGGCAGGCCTTAGCTCCTACGAGCAGTACTTC.

V gene TRBV5-1 combines with J gene TRBJ1-2; TRBD1 agrees at 7 bases. Germline CDR1 reads SGHRS; CDR2 reads YFSETQ. The CDR3 loop spans 16 amino acids. V dropped 4 bases and J dropped 0; count of bases not matched to a gene: 9. CDR3 loop: CASSPSLDRPNYGYTF. CDR3 in DNA: TGCGCCAGCAGCCCCTCACTGGACAGGCCTAACTATGGCTACACCTTC.

The J gene is TRBJ2-3, the V gene TRBV10-2; TRBD2 aligns across 7 bases. The CDR3 is made up of 14 amino acids. Germline lookup yields CDR1 WSHSY and CDR2 SAAADI. V lost 2 bases and J lost 6; bases outside the gene matches: 5. DNA of the CDR3: TGCGCCAGCAGTGAGGGACTAGTGGTTGATACGCAGTATTTT. Amino acid sequence: CASSEGLVVDTQYF.

CDR3 residues: CASSGGGPDTQYF. The CDR3 DNA reads as TGTGCCAGCAGCGGGGGGGGGCCAGATACGCAGTATTTT. This chain links TRBV7-8 with TRBJ2-3, with a weak D call TRBD2 (7 bases). The germline CDR1 and CDR2 sequences are SGHVS and FQNEAQ. Deletions cut 5 bases from V and 4 bases from J, with 10 bases between. This CDR3 has 13 amino acids.

As regards this clone: The sample carries other DNA sequences with the same CDR3. J is TRBJ2-7 and V is TRBV30; no clear D gene. V was pared by 2 bases and J by 3 bases, with 5 bases between. The CDR3 contains 11 residues. CDR1 and CDR2 from the germline V gene are GTSNPN and SVGIG (reference sequence). The chain's CDR3 is CAWSTVYEQYF. The CDR3, as DNA: TGTGCCTGGAGTACGGTCTACGAGCAGTACTTC.